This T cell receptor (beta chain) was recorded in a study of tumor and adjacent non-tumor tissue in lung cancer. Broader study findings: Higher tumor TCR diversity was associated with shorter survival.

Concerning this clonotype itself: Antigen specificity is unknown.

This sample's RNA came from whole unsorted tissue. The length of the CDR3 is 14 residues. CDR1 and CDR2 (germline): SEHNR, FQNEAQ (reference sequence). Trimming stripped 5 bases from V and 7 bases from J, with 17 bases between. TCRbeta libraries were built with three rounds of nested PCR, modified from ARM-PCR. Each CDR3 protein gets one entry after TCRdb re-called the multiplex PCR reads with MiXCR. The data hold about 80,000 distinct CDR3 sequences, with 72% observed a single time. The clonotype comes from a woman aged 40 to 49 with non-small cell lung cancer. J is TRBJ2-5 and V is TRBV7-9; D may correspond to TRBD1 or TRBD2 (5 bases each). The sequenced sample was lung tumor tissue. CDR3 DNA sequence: TGTGCCAGCAGCATGTCCGGGACCCGAGGGACCCAGTACTTC. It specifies CASSMSGTRGTQYF. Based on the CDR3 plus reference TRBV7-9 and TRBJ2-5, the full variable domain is DTGVSQNPRHKITKRGQNVTFRCDPISEHNRLYWYRQTLGQGPEFLTYFQNEAQLEKSRLLSDRFSAERPKGSFSTLEIQRTEQGDSAMYLCASSMSGTRGTQYFGPGTRLLVL.